This TCR beta chain emerged from a study of cytomegalovirus exposure and HLA in healthy donors. Study results and limitations: For presence/absence analyses, sequencing depth was assumed to be roughly uniform across donors. Upon later analysis, TCR association rates were observed to vary by HLA locus, being highest for DRB1 and lowest for HLA-C. Among immune exposure information, only CMV serostatus was available.

Worth noting for this clone: The antigen remains unidentified. The identical CDR3 is also encoded by other nucleotide sequences in the sample.

Use of 60 Vbeta and 13 Jbeta primers characterized the PCR. This table comes from immunoSEQ multiplex PCR, and its TCRdb copy is limited to in-frame clones, with some not included. This table holds about 140,000 clones, around 79% found once. Per the germline V gene, CDR1 is SGDLS and CDR2 is YYNGEE. The CDR3 length is 15 residues. V dropped 2 bases and J dropped 3; count of bases not matched to a gene: 6. The rearrangement links TRBV9 to TRBJ2-3; the match to TRBD1 covers 7 bases. The TCR originated in a woman between 50 and 59 years old in good health and CMV-seropositive. The material sequenced was PBMCs. The chain's CDR3 is CASSVTGDGTDTQYF. CDR3 in DNA: TGTGCCAGCAGCGTCACAGGGGACGGGACAGATACGCAGTATTTT.